The 21 T cell receptor beta chains given below trace back to one sample, sequenced in a study of T cell changes during pregnancy in multiple sclerosis. The table came from immunoSEQ multiplex PCR; TCRdb's copy has only in-frame clones and leaves some out. The sample has around 35,000 clones, roughly nine tenths seen once. Here the sequenced sample was CD8+ T cells from peripheral blood mononuclear cells, taken before pregnancy. The receptors were gathered from a female donor with multiple sclerosis, enrolled in a pregnancy study.

The chain joins TRBV9 to TRBJ1-6, with TRBD1 as a possible D gene (6 bases). V was shortened by 4 bases and J by 7 bases, with 12 bases between the two germline ends. Germline CDR1 reads SGDLS; CDR2 reads YYNGEE. The CDR3 is 14 amino acids. The CDR3, as DNA: TGTGCCAGCAGCCCTAGGGGGGGAAATTCACCCCTCCACTTT. Translation gives CASSPRGGNSPLHF.

The V call is TRBV30, the J call TRBJ2-1; D uncertain. CDR1 is GTSNPN, CDR2 SVGIG, per germline (reference sequence). The CDR3 consists of 11 residues. Trimming removed 0 bases from V and 9 bases from J, with 6 bases in between. The CDR3 protein is CAWSVTGEQFF. In DNA, the CDR3 is TGTGCCTGGAGTGTAACTGGTGAGCAGTTCTTC. The variable domain in full, completed from reference TRBV30 and TRBJ2-1, reads SQTIHQWPATLVQPVGSPLSLECTVEGTSNPNLYWYRQAAGRGLQLLFYSVGIGQISSEVPQNLSASRPQDRQFILSSKKLLLSDSGFYLCAWSVTGEQFFGPGTRLTVL.

The CDR3 is CASSEEEGGRTFF. DNA for the CDR3: TGTGCCAGCAGTGAAGAAGAAGGGGGCAGAACTTTCTTT. The chain combines TRBV2 with TRBJ1-1; TRBD1 aligns across 7 bases. The CDR3 is 13 amino acids. The germline V gene has CDR1 SNHLY and CDR2 FYNNEI. The V and J ends lost 1 base and 12 bases, in that order; junction bases with no gene match: 8. The full variable domain, rest sourced from reference TRBV2 and TRBJ1-1, is EPEVTQTPSHQVTQMGQEVILRCVPISNHLYFYWYRQILGQKVEFLVSFYNNEISEKSEIFDDQFSVERPDGSNFTLKIRSTKLEDSAMYFCASSEEEGGRTFFGQGTRLTVV.

V and J are TRBV30 and TRBJ1-2; D is unresolved. In germline, CDR1 is GTSNPN, CDR2 SVGIG (reference sequence). The germline V and J ends were trimmed by 2 bases and 10 bases, with 11 bases remaining between them. The CDR3 sequence is 11 residues long. CDR3 protein: CAWSSDLDYTF. The CDR3 DNA is TGTGCCTGGAGTTCCGACTTGGACTACACCTTC.

The chain combines TRBV4-3 with TRBJ1-1; D is ambiguous. This CDR3 has 14 residues. V was pared by 0 bases and J by 1 base, with 6 bases between. Germline V lookup: CDR1 LGHNA, CDR2 YSLEER. The CDR3: CASSQDHRNTEAFF. Here the CDR3 DNA reads TGCGCCAGCAGCCAAGATCACAGGAACACTGAAGCTTTCTTT.

The chain combines TRBV5-6 with TRBJ2-3; D unresolved. Germline V lookup: CDR1 SGHDT, CDR2 YYEEEE. The CDR3 spans 13 residues. Trimming cost V 4 bases and J 2 bases, with 8 bases left between them. CDR3 DNA sequence: TGTGCCAGCAGCCCCCCAAACACAGATACGCAGTATTTT. Its protein is CASSPPNTDTQYF.

The chain couples TRBV5-1 to TRBJ2-5; TRBD2 is a possible D gene (5 bases). Per germline, CDR1 SGHRS and CDR2 YFSETQ. The CDR3 sequence is 15 residues long. Trimming cost V 1 base and J 1 base, with 11 bases left between them. In DNA form, the CDR3 reads TGCGCCAGCAGCTTGACACTGGGGAGCCAAGAGACCCAGTACTTC. Amino acid sequence: CASSLTLGSQETQYF.

This sequence joins TRBV12-5 and TRBJ2-5; D is unclear. From germline, CDR1 is LGHNT and CDR2 FRNRAP. The CDR3 extends over 9 amino acids. Trimming pared 9 bases from V and 4 bases from J, leaving 3 bases between. Written as DNA, the CDR3 is TGTGCTAGCTTAGAGACCCAGTACTTC. As protein: CASLETQYF.

The DNA for the CDR3 is TGTGCCAGCACCGAAGGACAGGACCACTCCCTTAACTATGGCTACACCTTC. Translated, it gives CASTEGQDHSLNYGYTF. V and J are TRBV4-2 and TRBJ1-2, with 7 positions matching TRBD1. V was pared by 7 bases and J by 1 base, with 15 bases of the junction left unmatched. The CDR3 is 17 amino acids. CDR1 and CDR2 from the germline V gene are LGHNA and YNFKEQ.

Written as DNA, the CDR3 is TGTGCCAGCAGCAAAGGTGAGACAGGGGAACGAGATGGCTACACCTTC. Protein product: CASSKGETGERDGYTF. V gene TRBV11-3 combines with J gene TRBJ1-2; TRBD1 matches 8 bases. The ends lost 5 bases at V and 6 bases at J; junction bases unmatched: 14. This CDR3 is 16 amino acids long. The V gene's germline CDR1 is SGHNT and CDR2 YENEEA.

This clone was picked up one time. The chain is built from TRBV30 and TRBJ1-2; D may be TRBD1 (5 bases). V was cut by 6 bases and J by 5 bases, with 22 bases left in between. The CDR3 is 15 amino acids. Germline V gene sequence: CDR1 GTSNPN, CDR2 SVGIG (reference sequence). CDR3 amino acids: CACKTPDTVEYGYTF. CDR3 in DNA: TGTGCCTGCAAAACCCCGGACACCGTGGAGTATGGCTACACCTTC.

V gene TRBV6-5 combines with J gene TRBJ2-3, with 9 bases lining up with TRBD2. Germline V gene lookup returns CDR1 MNHEY and CDR2 SVGAGI. This CDR3 is 14 amino acids long. V trimming: 5 bases; J trimming: 5 bases; junction bases outside the gene matches: 5. CDR3 nucleotide sequence: TGTGCCAGCAGTCTGGGACTAGCCAGAGATACGCAGTATTTT. Its protein product is CASSLGLARDTQYF.

This sequence joins TRBV5-5 and TRBJ1-5; 8 bases map to TRBD1. The CDR3 extends over 14 amino acids. Germline V gives CDR1 SGHKS, CDR2 YYEKEE (reference sequence). Trimming took 3 bases from V and 7 from J; bases not matched to a gene: 6. In nucleotides, the CDR3 is TGTGCCAGCAGCTACGACAGGGGAGGACAGCCCCAGCATTTT. It specifies CASSYDRGGQPQHF. Filled out from reference TRBV5-5 and TRBJ1-5, the complete variable domain reads DAGVTQSPTHLIKTRGQQVTLRCSPISGHKSVSWYQQVLGQGPQFIFQYYEKEERGRGNFPDRFSARQFPNYSSELNVNALLLGDSALYLCASSYDRGGQPQHFGDGTRLSIL.

V gene TRBV7-6 combines with J gene TRBJ1-1, with D possibly matching TRBD1 (6 bases). The V gene lost 3 bases and the J gene lost 1 base, with 15 bases spanning the gap. Germline values: CDR1 SGHVS, CDR2 FNYEAQ. This CDR3 contains 16 residues. The CDR3: CASSLEAGTKNTEAFF. In DNA form, the CDR3 reads TGTGCCAGCAGCTTGGAGGCCGGGACAAAGAACACTGAAGCTTTCTTT.

V and J are TRBV27 and TRBJ2-7; TRBD1 might be the D (5 bases). From germline, CDR1 is MNHEY and CDR2 SMNVEV (reference sequence). The CDR3 is made up of 13 amino acids. Trimming shortened V by 2 bases and J by 6 bases, and 11 bases separated the two germline ends. CDR3 DNA sequence: TGTGCCAGCAGTTTAACCGCCAGGGTCGAGCAGTACTTC. Translated: CASSLTARVEQYF.

The chain is built from TRBV6-6 and TRBJ2-1, with 15 bases identical to TRBD2. The CDR3 is 16 residues long. Germline V gene data show CDR1 as MNHNY and CDR2 as SVGAGI (reference sequence). J was trimmed by 4 bases and V by 4 bases; bases with no gene match: 2. The CDR3 loop reads CASSFGTSGRYNEQFF. For the CDR3, the DNA is TGTGCCAGCAGTTTCGGGACTAGCGGGAGGTACAATGAGCAGTTCTTC.

The sample holds one count of this clone. This sequence joins TRBV11-3 and TRBJ1-1; D is unresolved. The germline V gene encodes CDR1 SGHNT and CDR2 YENEEA. V lost 3 bases and J 1 base, leaving 12 bases between the germline ends. The CDR3 runs to 15 residues. The CDR3 loop is CASSFRKRQNTEAFF. CDR3 nucleotides: TGTGCCAGCAGCTTCCGGAAGAGACAGAACACTGAAGCTTTCTTT.

V usage is TRBV19 and J usage is TRBJ2-7; 9 nucleotides line up with TRBD2. This CDR3 is built from 13 residues. J lost 5 bases, V lost 10 bases, and 9 bases had no gene match. The germline gives CDR1 LNHDA, CDR2 SQIVND (reference sequence). CDR3 protein: CATQGREGNEQYF. CDR3 bases: TGTGCCACCCAAGGGCGGGAGGGGAACGAGCAGTACTTC.

The chain couples TRBV6-1 to TRBJ2-7; TRBD1 agrees at 8 bases. Germline V CDR1 and CDR2: MNHNS, SASEGT. The CDR3 spans 14 residues. With V trimmed by 4 bases and J by 0 bases, 2 bases remained unmatched. CDR3 residues: CASSGTGSSYEQYF. The CDR3 region has the DNA TGTGCCAGCAGTGGGACAGGGAGCTCCTACGAGCAGTACTTC.

The chain carries TRBV2 and TRBJ1-1; 8 bases are shared with TRBD1. CDR1 is SNHLY, CDR2 FYNNEI, per germline. Germline trimming cut 8 bases from V and 4 bases from J; bases unmatched to any gene: 18. CDR3 length: 17 amino acids. The CDR3 DNA reads as TGTGCCAGCGGGGGAGGGCAGGGGGCCGGAGCCAGCACTGAAGCTTTCTTT. It translates to CASGGGQGAGASTEAFF.

The chain is built from TRBV11-3 and TRBJ2-7; 7 bases fit TRBD2. The CDR3 consists of 14 residues. Germline lookup yields CDR1 SGHNT and CDR2 YENEEA. V lost 5 bases to trimming and J lost 2 bases; unmatched junction nucleotides: 6. The CDR3 coding sequence is TGTGCCAGCAGCGCCTTAGCGGGTCCCTACGAGCAGTACTTC. Encoded protein: CASSALAGPYEQYF.